This T cell receptor (beta chain) came from a study of blood T cell repertoires in COVID-19. About the research overall: PBMCs, B-cell-depleted T cells, or T cells were the source of the cDNA or gDNA that made up the material.

Researchers sorted participants into cohorts using their self-reported clinical history. Symptom resolution, clearance, or two negative PCRs marked the recovered donors of Cohort 3. In the authors' methods: Cell counts per sample came from amplifying reference gene primers. Clones were read by immunoSEQ multiplex PCR, and TCRdb kept only the in-frame ones, dropping some. V, J and clone size reflect that table, while D and trimming were determined from the DNA. The repertoire holds 350,000 to 450,000 clones, with 80% to 90% as singletons. Concerning this clone itself: In the same sample, other DNA sequences code for this CDR3.

The ends lost 2 bases at V and 1 base at J; junction bases unmatched: 1. Germline CDR1 is KGHSH and CDR2 is LQKENI. The CDR3 has 14 amino acids. The receptor was derived from a man aged 25 to 40 who had recovered from COVID-19. The chain joins TRBV18 to TRBJ2-7, with 8 bases lining up with TRBD2. Sequencing input: PBMCs or T cells enriched from blood (not recorded which). CDR3 region: CASSPTSGSYEQYF. The CDR3 DNA follows: TGTGCCAGCTCACCAACTAGCGGATCCTACGAGCAGTACTTC.